This TCR beta chain was documented in a study of response to subunit inactivated influenza vaccine. Findings and caveats of the study: Few new T cells, the authors suggested, are recruited by each seasonal influenza vaccination.

Per the germline V gene, CDR1 is LGHNA and CDR2 is YNFKEQ. There are 16 residues in the CDR3. The V and J ends lost 0 bases and 7 bases respectively, with 17 bases between them. In this sample, this clonotype turned up many times. Its antigen is not identified. TCRdb used MiXCR to reprocess the RT-PCR reads, holding one entry per CDR3 protein. The sample consists of roughly 170,000 distinct CDR3 sequences, about 10% of them appearing once. This receptor was taken from a man in his forties or fifties who received an inactivated influenza vaccine. The chain couples TRBV4-2 to TRBJ2-3; D is undetermined. The material was non-naive T cells sorted from PBMCs, obtained on the day of vaccination. The CDR3 loop reads CASSQDLRTPHHTQYF. Written as DNA, the CDR3 is TGTGCCAGCAGCCAAGATTTACGGACCCCACATCATACGCAGTATTTT.